The rows below give T cell receptor beta chains drawn from one sample of a study of cytomegalovirus exposure and HLA in healthy donors. Method: immunoSEQ multiplex PCR; TCRdb's copy keeps in-frame clones and lacks some. The sample has some 140,000 clones, 80% seen once. Sequencing used PBMCs. Receptor source: a woman between 40 and 50 years old in good health and CMV-seropositive. CDR3s include the opening cysteine and the closing phenylalanine or tryptophan. Fields, in order: D gene, J gene, V gene, clone size, CDR3 DNA, CDR3 protein. D genes are given only for firm matches. A clone size is listed for some rows: how often the clone was seen (once, few, many), or a class if it is expanded.

D gene: TRBD2
J gene: TRBJ2-1
V gene: TRBV19
clone size: -
CDR3 DNA: TGTGCCAGTAGTATAGGGACTAGTTACAATGAGCAGTTCTTC
CDR3 protein: CASSIGTSYNEQFF

D gene: -
J gene: TRBJ2-1
V gene: TRBV5-1
clone size: -
CDR3 DNA: TGCGCCAGCAGCTTGGGCGCGGCTACCTCTGTGAATGAGCAGTTCTTC
CDR3 protein: CASSLGAATSVNEQFF

D gene: TRBD1
J gene: TRBJ1-3
V gene: TRBV6-1
clone size: once
CDR3 DNA: TGTGCCAGCAGTGAAACAGGGGGCCCTGGAAACACCATATATTTT
CDR3 protein: CASSETGGPGNTIYF

D gene: -
J gene: TRBJ2-1
V gene: TRBV6-1
clone size: -
CDR3 DNA: TGTGCCAGCAGGCGAACAGGGGGGGCCTACAATGAGCAGTTCTTC
CDR3 protein: CASRRTGGAYNEQFF

D gene: TRBD2
J gene: TRBJ2-2
V gene: TRBV12-5
clone size: -
CDR3 DNA: TGTGCTAGTGCTCCCATTGCAGGGAGACGGCTAGCGGGCACCGGGGAGCTGTTTTTT
CDR3 protein: CASAPIAGRRLAGTGELFF

D gene: TRBD1
J gene: TRBJ2-3
V gene: TRBV7-7
clone size: -
CDR3 DNA: TGTGCTAGCAGCCAGGGACAGGGTAACACAGATACGCAGTATTTT
CDR3 protein: CASSQGQGNTDTQYF

D gene: TRBD2
J gene: TRBJ2-1
V gene: TRBV18
clone size: -
CDR3 DNA: TGTGCCAGCTCACCTCGTCAGCTAGCGGGAGAGAATGAGCAGTTCTTC
CDR3 protein: CASSPRQLAGENEQFF

D gene: -
J gene: TRBJ2-2
V gene: TRBV30
clone size: -
CDR3 DNA: TGTGCCTGGGCCAGCGGAGGGGCCCGGAGCGGGGAGCTGTTTTTT
CDR3 protein: CAWASGGARSGELFF

D gene: TRBD1
J gene: TRBJ2-5
V gene: TRBV12-5
clone size: -
CDR3 DNA: TGTGCTAGTGGCCAGGGACAGCCCTACCAAGAGACCCAGTACTTC
CDR3 protein: CASGQGQPYQETQYF

D gene: TRBD1
J gene: TRBJ2-6
V gene: TRBV5-6
clone size: -
CDR3 DNA: TGTGCCAGCAGCCTTCGGACAGGGTATGGAGTCCTGACTTTC
CDR3 protein: CASSLRTGYGVLTF

D gene: -
J gene: TRBJ1-3
V gene: TRBV15
clone size: -
CDR3 DNA: TGTGCCACCAGCAGGATCGGGTTGGAAGGAAACACCATATATTTT
CDR3 protein: CATSRIGLEGNTIYF

D gene: -
J gene: TRBJ2-7
V gene: TRBV5-1
clone size: -
CDR3 DNA: TGCGCCAGCAGCTTGCAACAGGGTGGGTACGAGCAGTACTTC
CDR3 protein: CASSLQQGGYEQYF

D gene: -
J gene: TRBJ1-1
V gene: TRBV29-1
clone size: -
CDR3 DNA: TGCAGCGTCCCCAGTGTGCCCACGAACACTGAAGCTTTCTTT
CDR3 protein: CSVPSVPTNTEAFF

D gene: TRBD1
J gene: TRBJ1-1
V gene: TRBV6-6
clone size: -
CDR3 DNA: TGTGCCAGCAGCTTGACAGGGGCTGGGGGTGAAGCTTTCTTT
CDR3 protein: CASSLTGAGGEAFF

D gene: TRBD2
J gene: TRBJ2-7
V gene: TRBV5-4
clone size: -
CDR3 DNA: TGTGCCAGCAGCTCATCGGATGCGGGGCGCGAAGCGGGAGGCACATACGAGCAGTACTTC
CDR3 protein: CASSSSDAGREAGGTYEQYF

D gene: -
J gene: TRBJ2-7
V gene: TRBV15
clone size: -
CDR3 DNA: TGTGCCACCAGCAGAGCTCTTCGGTCCCCCGCCTACGAGCAGTACTTC
CDR3 protein: CATSRALRSPAYEQYF

D gene: -
J gene: TRBJ1-1
V gene: TRBV5-1
clone size: -
CDR3 DNA: TGCGCCAGCAGCTTGCTGGGGGGGACTGAAGCTTTCTTT
CDR3 protein: CASSLLGGTEAFF

D gene: TRBD1
J gene: TRBJ1-5
V gene: TRBV5-6
clone size: -
CDR3 DNA: TGTGCCAGCAGCTTATTCTCCCGCGACAGGGTGCTAGGTCAGCCCCAGCATTTT
CDR3 protein: CASSLFSRDRVLGQPQHF

D gene: TRBD2
J gene: TRBJ2-6
V gene: TRBV30
clone size: -
CDR3 DNA: TGTGCCTCTTCGGACGGGGGGGCTGGGGCCAACGTCCTGACTTTC
CDR3 protein: CASSDGGAGANVLTF

D gene: -
J gene: TRBJ2-2
V gene: TRBV6-1
clone size: -
CDR3 DNA: TGTGCCAGCAGTGAAGGGACACGGAACACCGGGGAGCTGTTTTTT
CDR3 protein: CASSEGTRNTGELFF

D gene: TRBD1
J gene: TRBJ1-5
V gene: TRBV19
clone size: -
CDR3 DNA: TGTGCCAGTAGTATCCGAGGGACAGGGGGTCAGCCCCAGCATTTT
CDR3 protein: CASSIRGTGGQPQHF

D gene: TRBD2
J gene: TRBJ2-3
V gene: TRBV5-1
clone size: -
CDR3 DNA: TGCGCCAGCAGCTTGGTAGCGGGAGAAGGTTGGGCGCAGTATTTT
CDR3 protein: CASSLVAGEGWAQYF

D gene: TRBD2
J gene: TRBJ2-2
V gene: TRBV9
clone size: -
CDR3 DNA: TGTGCCAGCAGCGTAGTTAGCGGGATATCGAACACCGGGGAGCTGTTTTTT
CDR3 protein: CASSVVSGISNTGELFF

D gene: -
J gene: TRBJ2-2
V gene: TRBV11-2
clone size: -
CDR3 DNA: TGTGCCAGCAGCTTAAGGGGTAGCGGATACACCGGGGAGCTGTTTTTT
CDR3 protein: CASSLRGSGYTGELFF

D gene: -
J gene: TRBJ2-2
V gene: TRBV9
clone size: -
CDR3 DNA: TGTGCCAGCCAGGTAACGAACACCGGGGAGCTGTTTTTT
CDR3 protein: CASQVTNTGELFF

D gene: TRBD2
J gene: TRBJ2-7
V gene: TRBV4-2
clone size: -
CDR3 DNA: TGTGCCAGCAGCCCGCGGGGGTCCTACGAGCAGTACTTC
CDR3 protein: CASSPRGSYEQYF

D gene: -
J gene: TRBJ2-3
V gene: TRBV7-7
clone size: -
CDR3 DNA: TGTGCCAGCAGCTTGAGAAGGGGAGATACGCAGTATTTT
CDR3 protein: CASSLRRGDTQYF

D gene: TRBD2
J gene: TRBJ2-7
V gene: TRBV29-1
clone size: -
CDR3 DNA: TGCAGCGTTGCTCCAAGCGGGAGCTACGAGCAGTACTTC
CDR3 protein: CSVAPSGSYEQYF

D gene: -
J gene: TRBJ1-1
V gene: TRBV7-2
clone size: -
CDR3 DNA: TGTGCCAGCAGCTTAAGACAGATGAACACTGAAGCTTTCTTT
CDR3 protein: CASSLRQMNTEAFF

D gene: -
J gene: TRBJ1-4
V gene: TRBV19
clone size: -
CDR3 DNA: TGTGCCAGTAGTATCCCTGACCCCGGAGAGAAACTGTTTTTT
CDR3 protein: CASSIPDPGEKLFF

D gene: TRBD1
J gene: TRBJ1-2
V gene: TRBV28
clone size: few
CDR3 DNA: TGTGCCAGCAGTAGAGCCGGGACAGGCGTTAACTATGGCTACACCTTC
CDR3 protein: CASSRAGTGVNYGYTF

D gene: -
J gene: TRBJ1-1
V gene: TRBV19
clone size: -
CDR3 DNA: TGTGCCAGTAGTTCCAACGACAGGAGGAACACTGAAGCTTTCTTT
CDR3 protein: CASSSNDRRNTEAFF

D gene: -
J gene: TRBJ1-1
V gene: TRBV4-1
clone size: -
CDR3 DNA: TGCGCCAGCAGCCAAGTACAGGAAAACACTGAAGCTTTCTTT
CDR3 protein: CASSQVQENTEAFF

D gene: -
J gene: TRBJ1-4
V gene: TRBV11-2
clone size: -
CDR3 DNA: TGTGCCAGCAGCTTGGGTCTGCGGAATGAAAAACTGTTTTTT
CDR3 protein: CASSLGLRNEKLFF

D gene: TRBD2
J gene: TRBJ2-1
V gene: TRBV5-6
clone size: -
CDR3 DNA: TGTGCCAGCAGCTCCCCTAAGGGACTAGCGGGGGACAATGAGCAGTTCTTC
CDR3 protein: CASSSPKGLAGDNEQFF

D gene: -
J gene: TRBJ1-5
V gene: TRBV21-1
clone size: once
CDR3 DNA: TGTGCCAGCAGCAAAGGTAAGTTTAAAGGACAGGGGGCAGGAAACAATCAGCCCCAGCATTTT
CDR3 protein: CASSKGKFKGQGAGNNQPQHF

D gene: -
J gene: TRBJ2-2
V gene: TRBV9
clone size: -
CDR3 DNA: TGTGCCAGCAGGGCGGGGAATCCCAACACCGGGGAGCTGTTTTTT
CDR3 protein: CASRAGNPNTGELFF

D gene: -
J gene: TRBJ2-1
V gene: TRBV30
clone size: few
CDR3 DNA: TGTGCCTGGGCTCGAGGGGGCGGGAATTCTTATAATGAGCAGTTCTTC
CDR3 protein: CAWARGGGNSYNEQFF

D gene: -
J gene: TRBJ1-4
V gene: TRBV18
clone size: -
CDR3 DNA: TGTGCCAGCTCACCGATTTTTTCTAGCCTCACAACTCCAACTAATGAAAAACTGTTTTTT
CDR3 protein: CASSPIFSSLTTPTNEKLFF

D gene: TRBD2
J gene: TRBJ2-7
V gene: TRBV18
clone size: -
CDR3 DNA: TGTGCCAGCTCACCGAGGCACGCGCGAACTAGCGGCGTCTACGAGCAGTACTTC
CDR3 protein: CASSPRHARTSGVYEQYF